A single sample is the source of the 22 T cell receptor beta chains below, sequenced in a study of OX40 agonist ivuxolimab in advanced cancers. The table came from immunoSEQ multiplex PCR; TCRdb's copy has only in-frame clones and leaves some out. The sample holds approximately 76,000 clones; approximately 85% are singletons and the top ten take approximately 0.57%. Sequenced material: CD4+ or CD8+ T cells sorted from blood, taken in a trial of the OX40 agonist ivuxolimab. The receptors stem from an adult with an advanced solid tumor such as melanoma, head and neck, liver or kidney cancer.

The chain employs TRBV7-2 and TRBJ2-6; no clear D gene. CDR3 size: 16 residues. Germline CDR1 reads SGHTA; CDR2 reads FQGNSA. The germline V and J ends were trimmed by 3 bases and 1 base, with 10 bases remaining between them. The CDR3 nucleotides are TGTGCCAGCAGCTTCATGTTCCCTTCTGGGGCCAACGTCCTGACTTTC. Amino acid sequence: CASSFMFPSGANVLTF.

The V and J genes are TRBV5-4 and TRBJ2-7; no clear D. Germline V gene lookup returns CDR1 SGHNT and CDR2 YYREEE (reference sequence). V was cut by 3 bases and J by 2 bases, with 9 bases left in between. The length of the CDR3 is 13 residues. CDR3 sequence: CASSSKGTYEQYF. The DNA for the CDR3 is TGTGCCAGCAGCTCAAAGGGCACCTACGAGCAGTACTTC.

V gene TRBV2 combines with J gene TRBJ2-3, with D perhaps given as TRBD1 or TRBD2 (5 bases each). V was pared by 1 base and J by 6 bases, with 17 bases between. The CDR3 spans 16 residues. Germline CDR1 SNHLY, CDR2 FYNNEI. CDR3 bases: TGTGCCAGCAGTGAAGGGAGCACCCGGGGCGGGGATACGCAGTATTTT. Its translation: CASSEGSTRGGDTQYF.

The chain links TRBV7-8 to TRBJ1-5, with 7 bases identical to TRBD1. Per the germline V gene, CDR1 is SGHVS and CDR2 is FQNEAQ. The CDR3 has 16 amino acids. Unmatched junction bases numbered 10, after V lost 5 bases and J lost 3 bases. The CDR3 here is CASSQQGGRPNQPQHF. CDR3 coding DNA: TGTGCCAGCAGCCAGCAGGGGGGGAGGCCCAATCAGCCCCAGCATTTT.

The chain employs TRBV20-1 and TRBJ2-5; unclear D gene. Germline CDR1 and CDR2: DFQATT and SNEGSKA (reference sequence). The CDR3 runs 11 residues. V lost 6 bases and J lost 4, with 9 bases in between. For the CDR3, the DNA is TGCAGTGCCCGGTGGCCAGAGACCCAGTACTTC. Residues: CSARWPETQYF.

The chain employs TRBV5-5 and TRBJ1-5; perhaps TRBD1 as D (5 bases). This CDR3 is 16 amino acids long. With 4 bases removed from V and 0 bases from J, the gap between germline ends came to 14 bases. Germline CDR1 is SGHKS and CDR2 is YYEKEE (reference sequence). CDR3 amino acids: CASSGGRSDSNQPQHF. DNA for the CDR3: TGTGCCAGCAGCGGGGGTAGGTCGGATAGCAATCAGCCCCAGCATTTT.

The chain is built from TRBV10-3 and TRBJ1-1; 7 bases map to TRBD1. V shed 4 bases, J shed 0 bases, and the junction held 8 bases outside the gene matches. Germline V gene lookup returns CDR1 ENHRY and CDR2 SYGVKD. This CDR3 is 16 amino acids long. The CDR3 region is CAISAGRQGVNTEAFF. CDR3 nucleotides: TGTGCCATCAGTGCCGGCCGGCAGGGGGTGAACACTGAAGCTTTCTTT.

This chain's CDR3 is CASSNPQGTGEQFF. DNA of the CDR3: TGCGCCAGCAGCAACCCCCAGGGTACAGGTGAGCAGTTCTTC. This rearrangement joins TRBV5-1 to TRBJ2-1; a possible D gene is TRBD1 (5 bases). The germline CDR1 and CDR2 sequences are SGHRS and YFSETQ. The CDR3 sequence is 14 residues long. Between the trimmed V and J ends, which lost 4 bases and 9 bases, there was a span of 17 bases.

V usage is TRBV11-2 and J usage is TRBJ2-5; 12 positions match TRBD1. J gave up 5 bases and V 1 base, and 11 bases lay outside the gene matches. The germline V gene encodes CDR1 SGHAT and CDR2 FQNNGV. The CDR3 has 18 amino acids. The CDR3 reads CASSLVLAGTGGRETQYF. The CDR3 region has the DNA TGTGCCAGCAGCTTAGTCCTCGCCGGGACAGGGGGCCGCGAGACCCAGTACTTC.

The rearrangement links TRBV19 to TRBJ1-1; possible D gene TRBD1, 5 bases. The CDR3 sequence is 15 residues long. Germline V gene sequence: CDR1 LNHDA, CDR2 SQIVND (reference sequence). Trimming stripped 3 bases from V and 3 bases from J, with 14 bases between. Here the CDR3 reads CASSIGQGGHTEAFF. The CDR3 nucleotides read TGTGCCAGTAGTATTGGTCAGGGTGGACACACTGAAGCTTTCTTT. Full variable domain (rest looked up from reference TRBV19 and TRBJ1-1): DGGITQSPKYLFRKEGQNVTLSCEQNLNHDAMYWYRQDPGQGLRLIYYSQIVNDFQKGDIAEGYSVSREKKESFPLTVTSAQKNPTAFYLCASSIGQGGHTEAFFGQGTRLTVV.

This rearrangement joins TRBV7-3 to TRBJ1-1; no firm D call. V dropped 3 bases and J dropped 1 base, with 6 bases sitting between them. This CDR3 has 13 residues. Germline-derived CDR1 and CDR2 are SGHTA and FQGTGA. The CDR3 DNA is TGTGCCAGCAGCTTTGGGGAGAACACTGAAGCTTTCTTT. This codes for CASSFGENTEAFF.

This rearrangement joins TRBV6-5 to TRBJ1-5; 8 nucleotides agree with TRBD1. CDR3 length: 12 amino acids. CDR1 and CDR2 (germline): MNHEY, SVGAGI. V was clipped by 9 bases and J by 5 bases; unmatched bases: 3. Here the CDR3 DNA reads TGTGCCAGTACAGGGGGTGATCAGCCCCAGCATTTT. The encoded protein is CASTGGDQPQHF.

The V gene is TRBV9, the J gene TRBJ1-1, with 7 bases identical to TRBD1. Germline V gene data show CDR1 as SGDLS and CDR2 as YYNGEE. The CDR3 has 17 amino acids. V lost 4 bases and J lost 5; bases outside the gene matches: 17. CDR3 coding DNA: TGTGCCAGCAGCCCTACCCCCCAGGGGGGGCGGGGGACTGAAGCTTTCTTT. Translating gives CASSPTPQGGRGTEAFF. Based on the CDR3 plus reference TRBV9 and TRBJ1-1, the full variable domain is DSGVTQTPKHLITATGQRVTLRCSPRSGDLSVYWYQQSLDQGLQFLIQYYNGEERAKGNILERFSAQQFPDLHSELNLSSLELGDSALYFCASSPTPQGGRGTEAFFGQGTRLTVV.

The chain links TRBV7-9 to TRBJ2-3; D assignment may be TRBD1 or TRBD2 (6 bases each). The germline CDR1 and CDR2 sequences are SEHNR and FQNEAQ (reference sequence). The CDR3 runs 16 residues. V lost 7 bases to trimming and J lost 5 bases, with 22 bases between them. CDR3 protein: CASTKLQGMGGDTQYF. DNA of the CDR3: TGTGCCAGCACGAAACTACAGGGAATGGGGGGAGATACGCAGTATTTT.

The chain carries TRBV11-2 and TRBJ1-3, with 8 bases that match TRBD1. This CDR3 contains 19 residues. CDR1 and CDR2 from the germline V gene are SGHAT and FQNNGV. With V trimmed by 5 bases and J by 0 bases, 15 bases remained unmatched. The CDR3 region is CASSHVLGWTGPSGNTIYF. The CDR3 DNA reads as TGTGCCAGCAGCCACGTTCTGGGGTGGACAGGGCCCTCTGGAAACACCATATATTTT. Complete variable domain (other parts from reference TRBV11-2 and TRBJ1-3): EAGVAQSPRYKIIEKRQSVAFWCNPISGHATLYWYQQILGQGPKLLIQFQNNGVVDDSQLPKDRFSAERLKGVDSTLKIQPAKLEDSAVYLCASSHVLGWTGPSGNTIYFGEGSWLTVV.

The genes are TRBV29-1 and TRBJ2-1; 9 nucleotides match TRBD1. CDR1 is SQVTM and CDR2 is ANQGSEA in the germline V gene. The CDR3 is 15 amino acids. V dropped 3 bases and J dropped 2; count of bases not matched to a gene: 5. CDR3 region: CSVEARQGAYNEQFF. Here the CDR3 DNA reads TGCAGCGTTGAGGCCAGACAGGGGGCCTACAATGAGCAGTTCTTC.

The CDR3, as DNA: TGTGCCAGCAGCCAACTTACAGGGGGCAACAACGAGCAGTACTTC. The encoded protein is CASSQLTGGNNEQYF. The V call is TRBV6-6, the J call TRBJ2-7; 9 bases agree with TRBD1. Per the germline V gene, CDR1 is MNHNY and CDR2 is SVGAGI (reference sequence). V was clipped by 6 bases and J by 5 bases; unmatched bases: 11. The CDR3 is made up of 15 amino acids.

The rearrangement links TRBV6-5 to TRBJ2-5; D remains unclear. The V gene lost 3 bases and the J gene lost 5 bases, with 13 bases spanning the gap. CDR3 length: 14 amino acids. Germline loops: CDR1 MNHEY, CDR2 SVGAGI. Here the CDR3 DNA reads TGTGCCAGCAGTTATTTTCACCGACCTGAGACCCAGTACTTC. Translated: CASSYFHRPETQYF.

The gene calls are TRBV7-2 and TRBJ2-3, with D unclear. Trimming removed 5 bases at V and 0 bases at J, with 3 bases between. The CDR3 contains 12 residues. Per germline, CDR1 SGHTA and CDR2 FQGNSA. The CDR3 reads CASSPSTDTQYF. In nucleotides, the CDR3 is TGTGCCAGCAGCCCTAGCACAGATACGCAGTATTTT.

The chain links TRBV2 to TRBJ1-1, with D unclear. Deletions cut 6 bases from V and 3 bases from J, with 11 bases between. CDR3 size: 13 residues. Germline loops: CDR1 SNHLY, CDR2 FYNNEI. The CDR3 DNA reads as TGTGCCAGCAGCGGGATGGGCTACACTGAAGCTTTCTTT. Amino acid sequence: CASSGMGYTEAFF.

The gene calls are TRBV19 and TRBJ2-1; the D call may be TRBD1 or TRBD2 (5 bases each). CDR1 is LNHDA, CDR2 SQIVND, per germline (reference sequence). This CDR3 has 14 amino acids. V was trimmed by 6 bases and J by 7 bases, leaving 16 bases between them. CDR3 nucleotide sequence: TGTGCCAGTAGCATCCGGGACGGGCCTAATGAGCAGTTCTTC. Translating gives CASSIRDGPNEQFF.

The gene calls are TRBV19 and TRBJ2-1; weak D call: TRBD2 (5 bases). With 7 bases removed from V and 8 bases from J, the gap between germline ends came to 18 bases. Germline V gene lookup returns CDR1 LNHDA and CDR2 SQIVND (reference sequence). This CDR3 region has 14 residues. CDR3 coding DNA: TGTGCCAGTACCCCCGGGGTGCCCATCCATGAGCAGTTCTTC. It yields the protein CASTPGVPIHEQFF.